These T cell receptor beta chains were read from a single sample in a study of blood T cell repertoires in COVID-19. The repertoire was sequenced with immunoSEQ multiplex PCR; TCRdb's copy has only in-frame clones and lacks some. The sample shows approximately 220,000 clones, about 85% of them seen only once. The sequencing sample was made of PBMCs or T cells enriched from blood (not recorded which). Receptor source: a man aged 35 to 55 who had recovered from COVID-19. CDR3s include the opening cysteine and the closing phenylalanine or tryptophan. A D gene is named only where the DNA matches it firmly. A row's size may be missing; if present it is once, few, many or a size class.

clone_size	v_call	j_call	d_call	cdr3_aa	cdr3_nt
NA	TRBV4-2	TRBJ2-7	TRBD2	CASSRNRDYTYEQYF	TGTGCCAGCAGCCGGAATCGGGACTACACCTACGAGCAGTACTTC
NA	TRBV27	TRBJ2-1	TRBD2	CASSPFLFGTSGRAGEQFF	TGTGCCAGCAGTCCCTTCTTATTTGGGACTAGCGGGAGGGCTGGTGAGCAGTTCTTC
NA	TRBV27	TRBJ1-2	TRBD1	CASSFSRGAYGYTF	TGTGCCAGCAGTTTCTCCAGGGGGGCCTATGGCTACACCTTC
NA	TRBV28	TRBJ2-1	TRBD1	CASRGQNYNEQFF	TGTGCCAGCAGGGGACAGAACTACAATGAGCAGTTCTTC
NA	TRBV12-5	TRBJ1-2	TRBD1	CASGLIPTGEGGYTF	TGTGCTAGTGGTTTGATCCCGACAGGGGAAGGCGGCTACACCTTC
NA	TRBV9	TRBJ2-3	TRBD2	CASSAPRSGVSSTDTQYF	TGTGCCAGCAGCGCCCCCCGGAGCGGGGTCTCTAGCACAGATACGCAGTATTTT
NA	TRBV29-1	TRBJ1-2	TRBD1	CSVHSQGIGGYTF	TGCAGCGTGCATTCACAGGGGATAGGTGGCTACACCTTC
few	TRBV19	TRBJ1-5	TRBD1	CASEFGQGKRSQPQHF	TGTGCCAGTGAATTCGGACAGGGAAAAAGGAGTCAGCCCCAGCATTTT
NA	TRBV6-5	TRBJ1-1	NA	CASSYSYRNTEAFF	TGTGCCAGCAGTTACTCGTACAGGAACACTGAAGCTTTCTTT
NA	TRBV19	TRBJ2-3	TRBD1	CASKLGRGHQDTQYF	TGTGCCAGTAAGTTAGGCAGGGGGCATCAAGATACGCAGTATTTT
NA	TRBV27	TRBJ2-2	NA	CASSLDFSNTGELFF	TGTGCCAGCAGTCTGGACTTTTCGAACACCGGGGAGCTGTTTTTT
NA	TRBV11-2	TRBJ2-7	NA	CASSSQGGGMNEQYF	TGTGCCAGCAGCTCCCAGGGAGGAGGTATGAACGAGCAGTACTTC
once	TRBV5-1	TRBJ2-7	TRBD1	CASSIGQAVWSSSYEQYF	TGCGCCAGCTCTATCGGACAGGCTGTCTGGTCTAGCTCCTACGAGCAGTACTTC
NA	TRBV4-1	TRBJ1-2	TRBD1	CASSRGTGGVYGYTF	TGCGCCAGCAGCCGCGGGACAGGGGGCGTCTATGGCTACACCTTC
NA	TRBV11-2	TRBJ2-7	NA	CASSLAWRDNYEQYF	TGTGCCAGCAGCTTAGCATGGCGGGATAACTACGAGCAGTACTTC
once	TRBV3-1/TRBV3-2	TRBJ2-7	NA	CASSQWPGGTGEQYF	TGTGCCAGCAGCCAATGGCCAGGCGGCACGGGGGAGCAGTACTTC
few	TRBV14	TRBJ1-2	NA	CASSQVLGERYTF	TGTGCCAGCAGCCAAGTACTCGGGGAGCGTTACACCTTC
NA	TRBV3-1/TRBV3-2	TRBJ1-2	NA	CASSQDGSYGYTF	TGTGCCAGCAGCCAAGATGGCAGCTATGGCTACACCTTC
NA	TRBV4-1	TRBJ1-2	NA	CASSQGAGIYGYTF	TGCGCCAGCAGCCAAGGGGCAGGAATCTATGGCTACACCTTC
NA	TRBV10-3	TRBJ1-3	TRBD1	CAISSGTGGSGNTIYF	TGTGCCATCAGTTCGGGGACAGGTGGCTCTGGAAACACCATATATTTT
NA	TRBV6-5	TRBJ2-1	TRBD2	CASSSSGRGSYNEQFF	TGTGCCAGCAGTTCTAGCGGGAGGGGGTCCTACAATGAGCAGTTCTTC
NA	TRBV12-3/TRBV12-4	TRBJ1-1	NA	CASRATGNTEAFF	TGTGCCAGCAGGGCGACAGGGAACACTGAAGCTTTCTTT
NA	TRBV3-1/TRBV3-2	TRBJ2-2	NA	CASSQGYRARWNTGELFF	TGTGCCAGCAGCCAAGGGTACAGGGCCCGCTGGAACACCGGGGAGCTGTTTTTT
NA	TRBV7-3	TRBJ2-3	TRBD1	CASSLGQGGPDTQYF	TGTGCCAGCAGCTTGGGACAGGGGGGACCAGATACGCAGTATTTT
NA	TRBV6-5	TRBJ2-5	TRBD1	CASSPDRGHGTQYF	TGTGCCAGCAGTCCAGACAGGGGGCATGGGACCCAGTACTTC
NA	TRBV27	TRBJ2-7	NA	CASYGRSREQYF	TGTGCCAGCTATGGCAGATCGCGGGAGCAGTACTTC
NA	TRBV20-1	TRBJ1-1	NA	CSARAGSEAFF	TGCAGTGCTAGAGCAGGGTCGGAAGCTTTCTTT
NA	TRBV28	TRBJ1-1	NA	CASNTKTEAFF	TGTGCCAGCAATACAAAGACTGAAGCTTTCTTT
NA	TRBV2	TRBJ1-2	NA	CASSEIQEPNYGYTF	TGTGCCAGCAGTGAAATACAGGAGCCTAACTATGGCTACACCTTC
NA	TRBV7-8	TRBJ1-1	TRBD1	CASSVKPGTANTEAFF	TGTGCCAGCAGCGTAAAGCCCGGGACAGCGAACACTGAAGCTTTCTTT
NA	TRBV6-1	TRBJ2-7	TRBD1	CASSEYQGAYEQYF	TGTGCCAGCAGTGAATACCAGGGGGCCTACGAGCAGTACTTC
NA	TRBV5-1	TRBJ2-2	TRBD2	CASSRVAGGTGELFF	TGCGCCAGCAGTCGGGTAGCGGGAGGCACCGGGGAGCTGTTTTTT
NA	TRBV12-3/TRBV12-4	TRBJ2-3	NA	CATWRGTDTQYF	TGTGCCACCTGGCGGGGCACAGATACGCAGTATTTT
NA	TRBV9	TRBJ2-4	TRBD2	CASSPGLAGGAKNIQYF	TGTGCCAGCAGCCCTGGACTAGCGGGAGGAGCTAAAAACATTCAGTACTTC
NA	TRBV7-2	TRBJ2-1	NA	CASSLGRARYNEQFF	TGTGCCAGCAGCTTAGGGCGGGCCAGATACAATGAGCAGTTCTTC
few	TRBV19	TRBJ2-5	NA	CASSVTPATTQYF	TGTGCCAGTAGTGTCACTCCCGCCACGACCCAGTACTTC
NA	TRBV5-1	TRBJ1-3	NA	CASSLATDSGNTIYF	TGCGCCAGCAGCTTGGCAACAGACTCTGGAAACACCATATATTTT
NA	TRBV3-1/TRBV3-2	TRBJ2-5	TRBD1	CASSQDGLQDRAGETQYF	TGTGCCAGCAGCCAAGATGGCCTTCAGGACAGGGCGGGGGAGACCCAGTACTTC
NA	TRBV7-2	TRBJ1-1	NA	CASSNRENTEAFF	TGTGCCAGCAGCAACAGGGAGAACACTGAAGCTTTCTTT
NA	TRBV27	TRBJ1-2	NA	CASSELGAPYGYTF	TGTGCCAGCAGTGAATTGGGGGCCCCCTATGGCTACACCTTC
NA	TRBV9	TRBJ1-3	NA	CASSDSTGMGDGTIYF	TGTGCCAGCAGCGATAGTACAGGGATGGGGGATGGCACCATATATTTT
NA	TRBV11-1	TRBJ2-7	TRBD2	CASTQRETSYEQYF	TGTGCCAGCACTCAGCGGGAGACCTCCTACGAGCAGTACTTC
NA	TRBV24-1	TRBJ2-1	TRBD2	CATSDPGTSGPYEQFF	TGTGCCACCAGTGATCCCGGGACTAGCGGGCCGTATGAGCAGTTCTTC
few	TRBV7-2	TRBJ2-3	TRBD2	CASSLNSGSTDTQYF	TGTGCCAGCAGCCTTAATAGCGGGAGCACAGATACGCAGTATTTT
NA	TRBV28	TRBJ1-2	TRBD1	CASSLQGAGVGYTF	TGTGCCAGCAGTCTCCAGGGGGCTGGGGTTGGCTACACCTTC
NA	TRBV7-8	TRBJ1-4	NA	CASSFTTIGATNEKLFF	TGTGCCAGCAGCTTCACCACAATCGGGGCAACTAATGAAAAACTGTTTTTT
NA	TRBV3-1/TRBV3-2	TRBJ2-7	NA	CASSKVGGRSYF	TGTGCCAGCAGCAAAGTCGGTGGCAGGTCGTACTTC
NA	TRBV4-1	TRBJ1-3	NA	CASSQPNRVDTIYF	TGCGCCAGCAGCCAACCCAACAGGGTCGACACCATATATTTT
NA	TRBV7-9	TRBJ2-2	NA	CASSLKGVAGELFF	TGTGCCAGCAGCTTAAAGGGAGTCGCCGGGGAGCTGTTTTTT
NA	TRBV19	TRBJ2-1	TRBD2	CASSISRAGGRWNEQFF	TGTGCCAGTAGTATTAGTCGAGCGGGAGGACGCTGGAATGAGCAGTTCTTC
NA	TRBV29-1	TRBJ1-2	NA	CSYYTGTPAPGYTF	TGCAGCTACTACACCGGGACACCGGCCCCTGGCTACACCTTC